This T cell receptor (beta chain) emerged from a study of shared clonotypes between healthy human individuals. With 5 bases removed from V and 4 bases from J, the gap between germline ends came to 14 bases. Germline V lookup: CDR1 MRHNA, CDR2 SNTAGT. The CDR3 consists of 14 residues. The data were produced by immunoSEQ multiplex PCR, yet TCRdb's version contains in-frame clones alone and is incomplete. The data hold 1,100,000 or so clones, with more than 75% observed a single time. The V and J genes are TRBV6-4 and TRBJ1-2; the D is unclear. The material sequenced was memory CD4+ T cells from PBMCs. Indicated subset: CD45RA-negative fraction. The sequence derives from a man younger than 35 in good health. Some clones in this sample may be carry-over from other donors' samples. As DNA, the CDR3 is TGTGCCAGCAGTCAAGAGACGGGAGGCTATGGCTACACCTTC. Translating gives CASSQETGGYGYTF.